A single TCR beta chain is shown here with its context. Antigen: not known. This entry is derived from a study of cytomegalovirus exposure and HLA in healthy donors. Overall study results and limits: Per published reports, the classifier diagnosed cytomegalovirus status with high specificity and sensitivity.

The V and J ends lost 0 bases and 2 bases, in that order; junction bases with no gene match: 13. CDR3 length equals 18 residues. Per the germline V gene, CDR1 is MNHEY and CDR2 is SMNVEV (reference sequence). Data came from immunoSEQ multiplex PCR; TCRdb stores just in-frame clones and leaves some out. The data contain more than 200,000 clones, roughly 87% of them seen just once; the ten biggest clones take up 3% to 3.5%. Specimen: PBMCs. The chain uses TRBV27 and TRBJ2-7; TRBD2 matches 7 bases. The TCR was taken from a woman aged 30 to 39 in good health and CMV-seronegative. In DNA form, the CDR3 reads TGTGCCAGCAGTTTATCGTCTTCGGGAGGAGTCGTGGCCTACGAGCAGTACTTC. Translating gives CASSLSSSGGVVAYEQYF.